These 31 T cell receptor beta chains were all obtained from the same sample, sequenced in a study of T cell changes during pregnancy in multiple sclerosis. The method was immunoSEQ multiplex PCR; TCRdb's version includes in-frame clones alone and lacks a portion of them. The sample consists of approximately 88,000 clones, just under 95% of them appearing once. The source was peripheral blood, collected in the third trimester of pregnancy. These receptors came from a female donor with multiple sclerosis, enrolled in a pregnancy study.

This chain joins TRBV10-3 and TRBJ1-2; 10 positions match TRBD1. Germline assignment: CDR1 ENHRY and CDR2 SYGVKD. This CDR3 spans 16 amino acids. V lost 2 bases and J lost 5; bases outside the gene matches: 8. CDR3 sequence: CAISEEGTGDQYGYTF. CDR3 sequence (DNA): TGTGCCATCAGTGAGGAGGGGACAGGGGATCAATATGGCTACACCTTC.

This clone has more than one count but fewer than ten. The chain uses TRBV2 and TRBJ1-1; 7 positions match TRBD1. Germline V gene lookup returns CDR1 SNHLY and CDR2 FYNNEI. This CDR3 has 15 residues. V trimming: 6 bases; J trimming: 5 bases; junction bases outside the gene matches: 12. DNA for the CDR3: TGTGCCAGCAGGACCGGGACAGTGCTGGGAACTGAAGCTTTCTTT. Its protein is CASRTGTVLGTEAFF.

This chain links TRBV18 with TRBJ1-2; D is unclear. The germline V gene has CDR1 KGHSH and CDR2 LQKENI. Trimming left V 2 bases short and J 1 base short, with 5 bases between. This CDR3 has 13 amino acids. CDR3 region: CASSPEVNYGYTF. In nucleotides, the CDR3 is TGTGCCAGCTCACCAGAGGTTAACTATGGCTACACCTTC.

This sequence joins TRBV7-9 and TRBJ2-3, with 14 nucleotides matching TRBD2. V shed 5 bases, J shed 5 bases, and the junction held 9 bases outside the gene matches. This CDR3 comprises 17 residues. Per the germline V gene, CDR1 is SEHNR and CDR2 is FQNEAQ (reference sequence). CDR3 loop: CASSPLTGTSGRDTQYF. CDR3 nucleotides: TGTGCCAGCAGCCCCCTGACAGGGACTAGCGGGAGAGATACGCAGTATTTT.

Comments on this clone: One end of the junction fails to match germline, which may point to a read error. V usage is TRBV9 and J usage is TRBJ1-4; D remains ambiguous. The germline gives CDR1 SGDLS, CDR2 YYNGEE. The CDR3 extends over 14 amino acids. CDR3 nucleotides: TGTGCCAGCAGCCCCGAGCGGTCTAACGAAAAACTGTTTTTT. Translation: CASSPERSNEKLFF.

The CDR3 reads CASRRPNGDPHTDTQYF. Written as DNA, the CDR3 is TGTGCCAGCAGGAGGCCCAACGGCGACCCTCACACAGATACGCAGTATTTT. The chain uses TRBV2 and TRBJ2-3; no clear D. Trimming pared 6 bases from V and 2 bases from J, leaving 21 bases between. Germline V gene sequence: CDR1 SNHLY, CDR2 FYNNEI. This CDR3 spans 17 amino acids.

The genes are TRBV14 and TRBJ2-7; no clear D gene. The V gene lost 1 base and the J gene lost 2 bases, with 6 bases spanning the gap. The V gene's germline CDR1 is SGHDN and CDR2 FVKESK. This CDR3 contains 13 residues. CDR3 sequence: CASSQVSAYEQYF. CDR3 DNA sequence: TGTGCCAGCAGCCAAGTCAGTGCCTACGAGCAGTACTTC.

The chain couples TRBV2 to TRBJ2-1; possibly TRBD1 for D (7 bases). Trimming pared 8 bases from V and 0 bases from J, leaving 11 bases between. From germline, CDR1 is SNHLY and CDR2 FYNNEI. The CDR3 is 14 amino acids. Here the CDR3 reads CASGGTVSYNEQFF. In DNA, the CDR3 is TGTGCCAGCGGGGGGACAGTCTCCTACAATGAGCAGTTCTTC.

J is TRBJ1-2 and V is TRBV6-1; possibly TRBD1 for D (6 bases). The V and J ends lost 7 bases and 4 bases respectively, with 13 bases between them. The CDR3 is 13 amino acids. CDR1 and CDR2 from the germline V gene are MNHNS and SASEGT. The DNA for the CDR3 is TGTGCCAGCAACTTTGGGGGCCTCTATGGCTACACCTTC. It yields the protein CASNFGGLYGYTF.

This clone was recorded once. The genes are TRBV7-8 and TRBJ2-2; 8 positions match TRBD2. Trimming at V came to 1 base and at J to 4 bases, leaving 2 bases not matched to a gene. The CDR3 is made up of 15 amino acids. Per germline, CDR1 SGHVS and CDR2 FQNEAQ. The CDR3 loop is CASSLDGRATGELFF. The CDR3 nucleotides are TGTGCCAGCAGCTTAGACGGGAGGGCCACCGGGGAGCTGTTTTTT.

This sequence joins TRBV28 and TRBJ1-2; 7 nucleotides line up with TRBD1. The V and J ends lost 6 bases and 3 bases, in that order; junction bases with no gene match: 4. CDR1 and CDR2 from the germline V gene are MDHEN and SYDVKM. This CDR3 has 13 residues. CDR3 protein: CASRPQGDYGYTF. In DNA form, the CDR3 reads TGTGCCAGCAGACCTCAGGGGGACTATGGCTACACCTTC.

The chain carries TRBV30 and TRBJ2-5; tentative D call: TRBD2 (5 bases). The CDR3 extends over 11 amino acids. CDR1 GTSNPN and CDR2 SVGIG come from the germline V gene (reference sequence). Trimming left V 3 bases short and J 5 bases short, with 7 bases between. The CDR3 region is CAWSGGETQYF. CDR3 coding DNA: TGTGCCTGGAGCGGCGGGGAGACCCAGTACTTC.

The chain recombines TRBV2 with TRBJ1-5; possible D gene TRBD1, 6 bases. The CDR3 is 14 residues long. Trimming cost V 4 bases and J 7 bases, with 14 bases left between them. Germline assignment: CDR1 SNHLY and CDR2 FYNNEI. The CDR3 DNA is TGTGCCAGCAGTGGGCCGACAGGCGGGCAGCCCCAGCATTTT. This encodes CASSGPTGGQPQHF.

The J gene is TRBJ2-6, the V gene TRBV19; D call uncertain. Germline values: CDR1 LNHDA, CDR2 SQIVND (reference sequence). The CDR3 runs 17 residues. V lost 1 base and J lost 0, with 10 bases in between. Here the CDR3 DNA reads TGTGCCAGTAGTATAGCCGGCAGACTCTCTGGGGCCAACGTCCTGACTTTC. Protein sequence: CASSIAGRLSGANVLTF.

This sequence joins TRBV4-1 and TRBJ2-7, with 9 bases lining up with TRBD2. Germline V gene lookup returns CDR1 MGHRA and CDR2 YSYEKL. V lost 2 bases and J lost 6; bases outside the gene matches: 14. The CDR3 contains 17 residues. CDR3 region: CASSQPGGVAGGSEQYF. The DNA for the CDR3 is TGCGCCAGCAGCCAACCCGGGGGGGTCGCGGGAGGGAGCGAGCAGTACTTC.

The chain joins TRBV11-2 to TRBJ2-7, with D tentatively TRBD1 (6 bases). V was clipped by 0 bases and J by 1 base, with 16 bases between them. Per the germline V gene, CDR1 is SGHAT and CDR2 is FQNNGV. The CDR3 extends over 17 amino acids. CDR3 sequence reads: CASSLDMGAEVSYEQYF. Written as DNA, the CDR3 is TGTGCCAGCAGCTTAGATATGGGGGCGGAGGTTTCCTACGAGCAGTACTTC.

This chain uses TRBV7-7 with TRBJ2-1, with TRBD2 matching 9 bases. CDR1 is SSHAT, CDR2 FNYEAQ, per germline (reference sequence). The CDR3 covers 17 residues. With V trimmed by 5 bases and J by 9 bases, 17 bases remained unmatched. CDR3 region: CASSQGLGAGGSGEQFF. CDR3 nucleotides: TGTGCCAGCAGCCAGGGGCTGGGAGCGGGAGGATCGGGTGAGCAGTTCTTC.

This clone came up once. The chain recombines TRBV29-1 with TRBJ2-3; 7 nucleotides line up with TRBD1. CDR1 and CDR2 from the germline V gene are SQVTM and ANQGSEA. J lost 1 base, V lost 1 base, and 2 bases had no gene match. The CDR3 extends over 14 amino acids. CDR3 nucleotide sequence: TGCAGCGTTGAAGCTACAGGGGGCACAGATACGCAGTATTTT. It codes for CSVEATGGTDTQYF.

The CDR3, as DNA: TGTGCCAGCAGCTTAAGGGGGGGTGCAGGCGGCAATCAGCCCCAGCATTTT. It yields the protein CASSLRGGAGGNQPQHF. This sequence joins TRBV7-2 and TRBJ1-5; D is perhaps TRBD1 (6 bases). The CDR3 sequence is 17 residues long. CDR1 SGHTA and CDR2 FQGNSA come from the germline V gene. Trimming left V 2 bases short and J 2 bases short, with 16 bases between.

CDR3 DNA sequence: TGTGCCAGCAGCCAAGGGGGCAGGGGGGACTATGGCTACACCTTC. Translated, it gives CASSQGGRGDYGYTF. V gene TRBV13 combines with J gene TRBJ1-2, with TRBD1 identical over 7 bases. CDR3 length equals 15 residues. Losses at the gene ends were 5 bases for V and 3 bases for J; bases not matched to a gene: 9. Germline-derived CDR1 and CDR2 are PRHDT and FYEKMQ (reference sequence). Filled out from reference TRBV13 and TRBJ1-2, the complete variable domain reads AAGVIQSPRHLIKEKRETATLKCYPIPRHDTVYWYQQGPGQDPQFLISFYEKMQSDKGSIPDRFSAQQFSDYHSELNMSSLELGDSALYFCASSQGGRGDYGYTFGSGTRLTVV.

V and J are TRBV13 and TRBJ2-1; D uncertain. There are 13 residues in the CDR3. Germline loops: CDR1 PRHDT, CDR2 FYEKMQ (reference sequence). Trimming removed 4 bases at V and 0 bases at J, with 4 bases between. This chain's CDR3 is CASSSNSYNEQFF. CDR3 coding DNA: TGTGCCAGCAGCTCAAACTCCTACAATGAGCAGTTCTTC.

J is TRBJ2-7 and V is TRBV18, with 9 bases fitting TRBD2. CDR3 length: 15 amino acids. With V trimmed by 0 bases and J by 7 bases, 7 bases remained unmatched. Germline loops: CDR1 KGHSH, CDR2 LQKENI. CDR3 region: CASSPPLAGTGEQYF. CDR3 sequence (DNA): TGTGCCAGCTCACCACCCCTAGCGGGGACCGGGGAGCAGTACTTC.

The chain combines TRBV19 with TRBJ2-5; 9 nucleotides line up with TRBD1. The trim removed 5 bases at V and 3 bases at J, leaving 7 bases unmatched. Germline V gene data show CDR1 as LNHDA and CDR2 as SQIVND (reference sequence). CDR3 length: 15 residues. The DNA of the CDR3 is TGTGCCAGTAGTGCTCGTACAGGGGGCGAAGAGACCCAGTACTTC. Translation: CASSARTGGEETQYF.

CDR3 residues: CAWGSTIGGYTF. DNA of the CDR3: TGTGCCTGGGGGAGCACGATAGGGGGCTACACCTTC. This chain links TRBV30 with TRBJ1-2; D remains ambiguous. The CDR3 runs 12 residues. CDR1 GTSNPN and CDR2 SVGIG come from the germline V gene (reference sequence). The V end lost 5 bases, the J end lost 8 bases, and 15 bases lay between the germline ends.

The chain couples TRBV5-1 to TRBJ2-7; 8 nucleotides line up with TRBD1. The CDR3 is made up of 15 amino acids. V gave up 4 bases and J gave up 3 bases; unmatched junction bases: 9. Germline V gives CDR1 SGHRS, CDR2 YFSETQ. CDR3 bases: TGCGCCAGCAGCCTTGGACAGGGTGGCTTCTACGAGCAGTACTTC. Protein product: CASSLGQGGFYEQYF.

The count of this clone is one. This rearrangement joins TRBV4-1 to TRBJ1-1, with 11 nucleotides matching TRBD1. Per germline, CDR1 MGHRA and CDR2 YSYEKL. The CDR3 spans 14 residues. Unmatched junction bases numbered 3, after V lost 4 bases and J lost 5 bases. The CDR3 region is CASSLRDRGTEAFF. The CDR3 DNA follows: TGCGCCAGCAGCCTCCGGGACAGGGGGACTGAAGCTTTCTTT.

The V gene is TRBV11-2, the J gene TRBJ1-2; tentatively, D is TRBD1 (5 bases). Germline V gene lookup returns CDR1 SGHAT and CDR2 FQNNGV. The length of the CDR3 is 16 residues. V shed 4 bases and J shed 4 bases, with 19 bases lying between them. This CDR3 reads CASSSFRGGGFYGYTF. Here the CDR3 DNA reads TGTGCCAGCAGCTCGTTCCGCGGGGGGGGTTTCTATGGCTACACCTTC.

This clone has more than one count but fewer than ten. The chain couples TRBV27 to TRBJ2-1; D perhaps matches TRBD2 (6 bases). CDR3 length: 12 amino acids. Trimming cost V 8 bases and J 4 bases, with 9 bases left between them. The germline V gene has CDR1 MNHEY and CDR2 SMNVEV (reference sequence). The CDR3 reads CASAGRYNEQFF. The CDR3 nucleotides read TGTGCCAGCGCGGGGAGGTACAATGAGCAGTTCTTC.

As concerns this clone: Compared with germline, one end of the junction differs, possibly owing to a read error. The V call is TRBV27, the J call TRBJ1-5; unclear D gene. Germline-derived CDR1 and CDR2 are MNHEY and SMNVEV (reference sequence). The length of the CDR3 is 14 residues. CDR3: CASSEGNSDQPQHF. CDR3 DNA sequence: TGTGCCAGCAGTGAGGGAAATAGCGATCAGCCCCAGCATTTT.

This clone was detected once. The rearrangement uses TRBV4-1 and TRBJ2-7; 7 positions agree with TRBD2. CDR3 length: 16 amino acids. Germline V gene data show CDR1 as MGHRA and CDR2 as YSYEKL. V trimming: 0 bases; J trimming: 0 bases; junction bases outside the gene matches: 5. The CDR3 loop is CASSQDLVAGSYEQYF. In DNA, the CDR3 is TGCGCCAGCAGCCAAGATCTAGTAGCGGGCTCCTACGAGCAGTACTTC.

V gene TRBV7-8 combines with J gene TRBJ2-1; the D gene is possibly TRBD1 (6 bases). Trimming left V 1 base short and J 7 bases short, with 23 bases between. The CDR3 totals 18 residues. Germline loops: CDR1 SGHVS, CDR2 FQNEAQ. The chain's CDR3 is CASSLDQVGAGYLNEQFF. For the CDR3, the DNA is TGTGCCAGCAGCTTAGACCAGGTGGGGGCTGGATATTTGAATGAGCAGTTCTTC.